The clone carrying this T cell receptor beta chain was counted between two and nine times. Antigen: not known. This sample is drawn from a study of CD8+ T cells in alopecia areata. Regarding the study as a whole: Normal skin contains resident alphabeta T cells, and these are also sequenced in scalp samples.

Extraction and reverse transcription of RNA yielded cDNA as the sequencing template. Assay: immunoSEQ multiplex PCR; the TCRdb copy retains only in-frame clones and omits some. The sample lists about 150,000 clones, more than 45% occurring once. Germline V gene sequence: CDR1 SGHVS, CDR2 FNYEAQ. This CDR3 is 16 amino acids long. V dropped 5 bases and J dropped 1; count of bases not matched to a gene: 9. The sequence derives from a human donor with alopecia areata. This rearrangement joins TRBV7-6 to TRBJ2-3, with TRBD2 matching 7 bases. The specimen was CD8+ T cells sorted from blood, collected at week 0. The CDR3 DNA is TGTGCCAGCAGCGATGAGACCAGCGGGGGCACAGATACGCAGTATTTT. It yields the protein CASSDETSGGTDTQYF.